The rows below give T cell receptor beta chains drawn from one sample of a study of read filtering for tumor transcriptome and immune sequencing. TCRdb re-analysed the reads in MiXCR, keeping a single row per CDR3 protein. The sample has over 45,000 distinct CDR3 sequences, 20% to 25% seen once. The sample consisted of a population of CD138-negative cells sorted from bone marrow. These receptors were obtained from a donor aged 40 or over with multiple myeloma. The CDR3 runs from the conserved cysteine through the conserved F or W. Fields, in order: clone size, V gene, J gene, D gene, CDR3 DNA, CDR3 protein. The D gene is left open where the match is weak. Only part of the rows carry a size: once, few, many, or a class if the clone is expanded.

many	TRBV6-5	TRBJ1-4	-	TGTGCCAGCAGCGTACGGGACGGCAATGAAAAACTGTTTTTT	CASSVRDGNEKLFF
-	TRBV4-1	TRBJ2-1	TRBD1	TGCGCCAGCAGCCAAGAAAATCAGGGGGCCCTCCGGAATGAGCAGTTCTTC	CASSQENQGALRNEQFF
many	TRBV28	TRBJ1-6	-	TGTGCCAGCAGTTTGAAAATGAGCTCCTATAATTCACCCCTCCACTTT	CASSLKMSSYNSPLHF
many	TRBV28	TRBJ2-7	-	TGTGCCAGCAGTTTCCCGAGCTCCTACGAGCAGTACTTC	CASSFPSSYEQYF
-	TRBV28	TRBJ1-5	-	TGTGCCAGCAGTTTTGAGGCGGGGAACCAGCCCCAGCATTTT	CASSFEAGNQPQHF
many	TRBV29-1	TRBJ1-1	-	TGCAGCGCCCGGACAGAATGGGCGACTGAAGCTTTCTTT	CSARTEWATEAFF
many	TRBV6-5	TRBJ2-2	TRBD1	TGTGCCAGCAGTTCTCCGGGACAGGGCGGTTGGGGGGAGCTGTTTTTT	CASSSPGQGGWGELFF
many	TRBV10-3	TRBJ2-1	-	TGTGCCATCAGCAGTCTAGGCGATGAGCAGTTCTTC	CAISSLGDEQFF
many	TRBV11-2	TRBJ1-1	-	TGTGCCAGCAGCTTAGGGGGGGCAGGGACGTTGGACACTGAAGCTTTCTTT	CASSLGGAGTLDTEAFF
many	TRBV6-5	TRBJ2-1	TRBD2	TGTGCCAGCAGTTACTCCGGGGTAGCGGGGTCGAGTGAGCAGTTCTTC	CASSYSGVAGSSEQFF
-	TRBV2	TRBJ2-1	-	TGTGCCAGCAGTCTTCTCAATGAGCAGTTCTTC	CASSLLNEQFF
-	TRBV12-3/TRBV12-4	TRBJ2-3	TRBD1	TGTGCCAGCAGTGACGGACAGGGGAGCACAGATACGCAGTATTTT	CASSDGQGSTDTQYF
many	TRBV11-2	TRBJ1-1	TRBD1	TGTGCCAGCAGCTTAGACAGGGGGGACACTGAAGCTTTCTTT	CASSLDRGDTEAFF
many	TRBV28	TRBJ2-7	TRBD1	TGTGCCAGCAGTCCCCGAGGGACAGGGGGATCCTACGAGCAGTACTTC	CASSPRGTGGSYEQYF
many	TRBV30	TRBJ2-1	-	TGTGCCTGGAGTTCGGACATTAACTCCTACAATGAGCAGTTCTTC	CAWSSDINSYNEQFF
few	TRBV2	TRBJ2-3	TRBD1	TGTGCCAGCAGTCTGGGACAGCGAGATACGCAGTATTTT	CASSLGQRDTQYF
few	TRBV20-1	TRBJ2-3	TRBD2	TGCAGTGCTAGTCCGACTAGCGGGGGCCCCGGGGGAAACACAGATACGCAGTATTTT	CSASPTSGGPGGNTDTQYF
many	TRBV5-6	TRBJ2-1	TRBD1	TGTGCCAGCAGCCATCCCGGGACAGGGGGCGATGAGCAGTTCTTC	CASSHPGTGGDEQFF
many	TRBV4-2	TRBJ2-1	-	TGTGCCAGCAGCCAAGTACCCCAAGCCTACAATGAGCAGTTCTTC	CASSQVPQAYNEQFF
many	TRBV28	TRBJ2-1	-	TGTGCCAGCAGTAATCATGAGCAGTTCTTC	CASSNHEQFF
-	TRBV5-1	TRBJ1-4	-	TGCGCCAGCAGCTTGGCGTCAACTAATGAAAAACTGTTTTTT	CASSLASTNEKLFF
many	TRBV7-9	TRBJ2-3	-	TGTGCCAGCAGCTCCGGGACAAGCACAGATACGCAGTATTTT	CASSSGTSTDTQYF
-	TRBV6-6	TRBJ1-1	-	TGTGCCAGCAGCCGTAATCCCTCTACAGGGACTCCTGAAGCTTTCTTT	CASSRNPSTGTPEAFF
many	TRBV30	TRBJ2-7	-	TGTGCCTGGAGTGTATATGGGTACGAGCAGTACTTC	CAWSVYGYEQYF
few	TRBV6-2/TRBV6-3	TRBJ1-1	-	TGTGCCAGCAGTTACCACATGGGGGCTAGGAACACTGAAGCTTTCTTT	CASSYHMGARNTEAFF
many	TRBV24-1	TRBJ1-5	-	TGTGCCACCAGTGATTTTGAGAGCAATCAGCCCCAGCATTTT	CATSDFESNQPQHF
many	TRBV2	TRBJ2-3	-	TGTGCCAGCAAAGTAGGGGATTTGGATACGCAGTATTTT	CASKVGDLDTQYF
-	TRBV27	TRBJ1-4	-	TGTGCCAGCAGTCCCGCTAGTAGAACAACTAATGAAAAACGGTTTTTT	CASSPASRTTNEKRFF
many	TRBV7-8	TRBJ2-4	-	TGTGCCAGCAGTCCCAGTCTGGGGAGTGGAGCCAAAAACATTCAGTACTTC	CASSPSLGSGAKNIQYF
many	TRBV5-4	TRBJ2-1	-	TGTGCCAGCAGCTCCTGGGCTAAGACCTCGACCAATGAGCAGTTCTTC	CASSSWAKTSTNEQFF
-	TRBV28	TRBJ2-3	-	TGTGCCAGCAGTTCGGACCCCGGCCTCCTCACAGATACGCAGTATTTT	CASSSDPGLLTDTQYF
many	TRBV12-3/TRBV12-4	TRBJ1-1	TRBD1	TGTGCCAGCATAAGGGACAGTAGGAACACTGAAGCTTTCTTT	CASIRDSRNTEAFF
many	TRBV28	TRBJ2-1	-	TGTGCCAGCAGTCCCACCTACAATGAGCAGTTCTTC	CASSPTYNEQFF
many	TRBV5-1	TRBJ2-7	TRBD1	TGCGCCAGCAGCTGGGACAGCTACGAGCAGTACTTC	CASSWDSYEQYF
many	TRBV6-1	TRBJ2-5	-	TGTGCCAGCACCAGAGGGGGGGCTACCCAAGAGACCCAGTACTTC	CASTRGGATQETQYF
many	TRBV6-4	TRBJ1-2	TRBD1	TGTGCCAGGAGTGATTATCATCAAGGACAGGGGATATCCACCTTC	CARSDYHQGQGISTF
many	TRBV28	TRBJ2-5	-	TGTGCCAGCCGACCCCTGGGCAGCCAAGAGACCCAGTACTTC	CASRPLGSQETQYF
many	TRBV4-1	TRBJ2-5	-	TGCGCCAGCAGCCAAGCGCTCAGGGAAGAGACCCAGTACTTC	CASSQALREETQYF
many	TRBV28	TRBJ1-1	-	TGTGCCAGCGGGAGTCAGGGCGCTGAAGCTTTCTTT	CASGSQGAEAFF
-	TRBV6-1	TRBJ2-1	TRBD2	TGTGCCACCATCCGCGGGGGGAGCTATTATGAGCAGTTCTTC	CATIRGGSYYEQFF
many	TRBV7-9	TRBJ2-5	-	TGTGCCAGCAACTTAAGAGGCAGGGGTGAGACCCAGTACTTC	CASNLRGRGETQYF
many	TRBV28	TRBJ2-1	-	TGTGCCTCCCCCCCGGGCGGGATGTTCGACAATGAGCAGTTCTTC	CASPPGGMFDNEQFF
many	TRBV6-1	TRBJ1-1	-	TGTGCCAGCAGTGAAGCTAGCACTGAAGCTTTCTTT	CASSEASTEAFF
many	TRBV7-9	TRBJ1-4	-	TGTGCCAGCAGCTATATGATTGATGAAAAACTGTTTTTT	CASSYMIDEKLFF
-	TRBV7-3	TRBJ2-2	TRBD2	TGTGCCAGCAGCTCGGATAGCGGGCCGAACACCGGGGAGCCGTTTTTT	CASSSDSGPNTGEPFF
many	TRBV10-1	TRBJ1-6	TRBD1	TGCGCCAGCAGTGAGCCGGGACAGGATCATAATTCACCCCTCCACTTT	CASSEPGQDHNSPLHF
many	TRBV29-1	TRBJ1-2	-	TGCAGCGTTGAATCGGGGGAAAGCTATGGCTACACCTTC	CSVESGESYGYTF
many	TRBV10-1	TRBJ2-7	TRBD2	TGCGCCAGCAGTGACTGGGACTACCCTTACGAGCAGTACTTC	CASSDWDYPYEQYF
many	TRBV3-1	TRBJ1-1	-	TGTGCCAGCAGCCAGAGGGAGGTTTTCACCGAAGCTTTCTTT	CASSQREVFTEAFF
many	TRBV3-1	TRBJ2-2	-	TGTGCCAGCAGCCAAGGTGCCGGATTCACGAACACCGGGGAGCTGTTTTTT	CASSQGAGFTNTGELFF
few	TRBV7-8	TRBJ2-7	-	TGTGCCAGCAGCTTAGACAGAGCCCTCGGGCAGTACTTC	CASSLDRALGQYF
few	TRBV20-1	TRBJ2-3	-	TGCAGTGCCCCCCCCAGGGGAATAACAGATACGCAGTATTTT	CSAPPRGITDTQYF
-	TRBV18	TRBJ2-2	TRBD1	TGTGCCAGCTCCACCGGGACAGCGAACACCGGGGAGCTGTTTTTT	CASSTGTANTGELFF
-	TRBV20-1	TRBJ1-4	TRBD1	TGCAGTGCTACCAGGACAGGGGCGGGAGAAAAACTGTCTTTT	CSATRTGAGEKLSF